The entry below describes one T cell receptor beta chain. Its antigen is currently unknown. The data are from a study of PD-1 blockade in classical Hodgkin lymphoma. Study-level findings and limits: Patients with a complete response exhibited baseline diversity comparable to newly diagnosed patients. When set against healthy donors, newly diagnosed patients were reported to show lower baseline TCR diversity. By C4D1, CD4+ diversity increased significantly, especially in complete responders.

Here immunoSEQ multiplex PCR was the method, and the copy in TCRdb shows in-frame clones only, minus some. In the table there are about 24,000 clones, around four fifths of which are singletons. CDR3 size: 12 residues. V was clipped by 8 bases and J by 6 bases, with 13 bases between them. Germline V gene sequence: CDR1 MNHEY, CDR2 SMNVEV (reference sequence). Time point meaning: cycle 4 day 1 (C4D1), after five to seven weeks of nivolumab. There was relapse after autologous stem cell transplantation in every patient, and there was variation in brentuximab vedotin exposure. Complete response, partial response or progressive disease were the best responses.

The source of this sequence is a human donor with classical Hodgkin lymphoma. This sample comprised peripheral blood mononuclear cells (PBMCs), obtained before the fourth cycle of nivolumab. The V call is TRBV27, the J call TRBJ2-5, with D possibly TRBD2 on 6 matching bases. The CDR3 sequence is CASGAGRQTQYF. The CDR3 DNA is TGTGCCAGCGGAGCAGGGAGGCAGACCCAGTACTTC.